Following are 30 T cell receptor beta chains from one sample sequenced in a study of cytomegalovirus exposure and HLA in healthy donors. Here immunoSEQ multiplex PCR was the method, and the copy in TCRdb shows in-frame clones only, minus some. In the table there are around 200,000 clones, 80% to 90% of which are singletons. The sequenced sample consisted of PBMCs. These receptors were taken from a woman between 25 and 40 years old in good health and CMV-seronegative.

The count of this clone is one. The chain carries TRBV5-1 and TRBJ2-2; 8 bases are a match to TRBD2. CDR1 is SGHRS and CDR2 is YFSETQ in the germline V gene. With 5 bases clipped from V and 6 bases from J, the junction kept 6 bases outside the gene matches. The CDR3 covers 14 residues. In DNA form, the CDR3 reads TGCGCCAGCAGGCGGACTAGCACATCCGGGGAGCTGTTTTTT. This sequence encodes CASRRTSTSGELFF. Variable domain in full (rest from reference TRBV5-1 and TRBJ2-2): KAGVTQTPRYLIKTRGQQVTLSCSPISGHRSVSWYQQTPGQGLQFLFEYFSETQRNKGNFPGRFSGRQFSNSRSEMNVSTLELGDSALYLCASRRTSTSGELFFGEGSRLTVL.

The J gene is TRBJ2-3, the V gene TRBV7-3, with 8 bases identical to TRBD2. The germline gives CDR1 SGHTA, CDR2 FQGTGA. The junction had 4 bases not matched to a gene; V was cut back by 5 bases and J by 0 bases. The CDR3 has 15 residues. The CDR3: CASSALAGSTDTQYF. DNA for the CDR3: TGTGCCAGCAGCGCCTTAGCGGGGAGCACAGATACGCAGTATTTT.

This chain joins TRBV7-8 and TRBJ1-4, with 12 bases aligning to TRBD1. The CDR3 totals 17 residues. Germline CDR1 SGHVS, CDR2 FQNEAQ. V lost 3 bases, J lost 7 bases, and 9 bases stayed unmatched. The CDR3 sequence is CASSFRDRGPGSEKLFF. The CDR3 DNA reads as TGTGCCAGCAGCTTCCGGGACAGGGGGCCTGGGAGTGAAAAACTGTTTTTT.

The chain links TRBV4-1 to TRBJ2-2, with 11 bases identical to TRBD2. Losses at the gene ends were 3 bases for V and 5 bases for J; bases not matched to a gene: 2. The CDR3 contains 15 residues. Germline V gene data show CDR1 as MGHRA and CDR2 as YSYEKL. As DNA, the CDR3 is TGCGCCAGCAGCCACATAGCGGGGGGGACCGGGGAGCTGTTTTTT. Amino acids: CASSHIAGGTGELFF.

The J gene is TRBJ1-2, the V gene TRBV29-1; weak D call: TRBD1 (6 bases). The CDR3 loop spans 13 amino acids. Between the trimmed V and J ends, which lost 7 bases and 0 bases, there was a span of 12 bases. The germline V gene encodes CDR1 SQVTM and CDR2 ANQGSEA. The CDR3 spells CSAKDSSNYGYTF. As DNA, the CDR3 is TGCAGCGCCAAGGACAGTTCTAACTATGGCTACACCTTC.

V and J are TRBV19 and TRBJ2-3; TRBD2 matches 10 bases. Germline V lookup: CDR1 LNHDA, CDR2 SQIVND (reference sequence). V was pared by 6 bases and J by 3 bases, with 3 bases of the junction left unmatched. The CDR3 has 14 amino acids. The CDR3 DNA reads TGTGCCAGTAGCCTAGCGGGAGTTACAGATACGCAGTATTTT. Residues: CASSLAGVTDTQYF.

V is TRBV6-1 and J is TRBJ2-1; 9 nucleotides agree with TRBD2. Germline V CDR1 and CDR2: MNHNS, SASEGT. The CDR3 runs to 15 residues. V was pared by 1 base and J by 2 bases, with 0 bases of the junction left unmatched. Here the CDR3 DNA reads TGTGCCAGCAGTGAAGGCGGGGGGGCCTACAATGAGCAGTTCTTC. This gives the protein CASSEGGGAYNEQFF.

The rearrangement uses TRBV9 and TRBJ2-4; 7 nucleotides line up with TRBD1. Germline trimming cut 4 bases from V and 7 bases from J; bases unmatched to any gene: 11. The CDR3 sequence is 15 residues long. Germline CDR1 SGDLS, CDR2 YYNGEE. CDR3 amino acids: CASSPRQGRRNIQYF. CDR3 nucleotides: TGTGCCAGCAGCCCCCGACAGGGAAGGAGGAACATTCAGTACTTC.

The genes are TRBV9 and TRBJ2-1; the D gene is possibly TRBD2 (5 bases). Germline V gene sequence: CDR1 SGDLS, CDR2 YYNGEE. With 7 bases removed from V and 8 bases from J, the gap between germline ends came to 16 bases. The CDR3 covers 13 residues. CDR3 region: CASGGRLEDEQFF. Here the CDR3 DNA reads TGTGCCAGCGGCGGAAGATTGGAGGATGAGCAGTTCTTC.

CDR3 DNA: TGTGCCAGCAGTTTATCCGGCCTGGGGCAGGGGCTATCCTACGAGCAGTACTTC. Its translation: CASSLSGLGQGLSYEQYF. The chain links TRBV27 to TRBJ2-7, with D perhaps matching TRBD1 (6 bases). The CDR3 spans 18 residues. Trimming took 0 bases from V and 1 from J, leaving 19 bases between them. From germline, CDR1 is MNHEY and CDR2 SMNVEV (reference sequence).

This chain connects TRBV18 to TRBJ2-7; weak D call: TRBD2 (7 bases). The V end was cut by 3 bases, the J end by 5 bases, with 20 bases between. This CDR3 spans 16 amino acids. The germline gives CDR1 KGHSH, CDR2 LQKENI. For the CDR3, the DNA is TGTGCCAGCTCACCCGGCGGGGGCAGTACCCGCGACGAGCAGTACTTC. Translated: CASSPGGGSTRDEQYF.

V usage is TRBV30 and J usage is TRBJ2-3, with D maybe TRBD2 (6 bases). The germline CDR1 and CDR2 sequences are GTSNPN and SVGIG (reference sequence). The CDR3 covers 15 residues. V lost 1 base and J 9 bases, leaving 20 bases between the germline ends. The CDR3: CAWSEPGLRVETQYF. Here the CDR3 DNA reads TGTGCCTGGAGTGAACCGGGACTTCGGGTTGAGACGCAGTATTTT.

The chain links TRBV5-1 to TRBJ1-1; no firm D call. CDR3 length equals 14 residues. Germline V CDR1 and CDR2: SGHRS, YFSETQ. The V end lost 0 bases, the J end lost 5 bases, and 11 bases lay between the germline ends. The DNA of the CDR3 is TGCGCCAGCAGCTTGGCCAGCCCCGGGACTGAAGCTTTCTTT. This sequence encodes CASSLASPGTEAFF.

CDR3 region: CASSYTRQTEAFF. CDR3 nucleotide sequence: TGTGCCAGCAGTTACACCCGACAGACTGAAGCTTTCTTT. The chain links TRBV6-5 to TRBJ1-1, with a tentative D call TRBD1 (5 bases). CDR1 MNHEY and CDR2 SVGAGI come from the germline V gene. The V gene lost 2 bases and the J gene lost 5 bases, with 9 bases spanning the gap. CDR3 length: 13 residues.

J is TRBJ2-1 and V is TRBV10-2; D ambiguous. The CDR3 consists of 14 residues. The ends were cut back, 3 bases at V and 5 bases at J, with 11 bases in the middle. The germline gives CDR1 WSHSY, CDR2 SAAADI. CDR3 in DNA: TGCGCCAGCAGTGATCCCGCCGACAACAATGAGCAGTTCTTC. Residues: CASSDPADNNEQFF.

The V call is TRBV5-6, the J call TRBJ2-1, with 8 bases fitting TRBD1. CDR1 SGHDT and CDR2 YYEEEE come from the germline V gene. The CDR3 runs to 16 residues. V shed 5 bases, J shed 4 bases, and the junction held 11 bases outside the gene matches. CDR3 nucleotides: TGTGCCAGCAGATCGAGAGGACAGGGCCGATACAATGAGCAGTTCTTC. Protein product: CASRSRGQGRYNEQFF. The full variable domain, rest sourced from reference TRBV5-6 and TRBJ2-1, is DAGVTQSPTHLIKTRGQQVTLRCSPKSGHDTVSWYQQALGQGPQFIFQYYEEEERQRGNFPDRFSGHQFPNYSSELNVNALLLGDSALYLCASRSRGQGRYNEQFFGPGTRLTVL.

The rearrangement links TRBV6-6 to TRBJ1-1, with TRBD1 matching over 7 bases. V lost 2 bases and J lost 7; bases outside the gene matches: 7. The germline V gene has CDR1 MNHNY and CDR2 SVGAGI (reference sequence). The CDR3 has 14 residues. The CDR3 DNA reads TGTGCCAGCAGTTACGGGGACAGTACTCGTGAAGCTTTCTTT. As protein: CASSYGDSTREAFF.

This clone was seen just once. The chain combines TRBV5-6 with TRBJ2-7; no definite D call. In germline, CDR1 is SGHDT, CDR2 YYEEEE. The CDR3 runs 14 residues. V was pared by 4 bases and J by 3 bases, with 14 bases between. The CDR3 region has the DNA TGTGCCAGCAGCCTAATCGACTCGGACTACGAGCAGTACTTC. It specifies CASSLIDSDYEQYF.

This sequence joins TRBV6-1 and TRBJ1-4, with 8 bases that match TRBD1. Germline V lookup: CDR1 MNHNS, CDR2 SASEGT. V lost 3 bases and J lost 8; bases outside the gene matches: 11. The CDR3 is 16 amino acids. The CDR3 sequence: CASSDPRQGYEEKLFF. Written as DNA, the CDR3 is TGTGCCAGCAGTGACCCCCGACAGGGGTACGAGGAAAAACTGTTTTTT.

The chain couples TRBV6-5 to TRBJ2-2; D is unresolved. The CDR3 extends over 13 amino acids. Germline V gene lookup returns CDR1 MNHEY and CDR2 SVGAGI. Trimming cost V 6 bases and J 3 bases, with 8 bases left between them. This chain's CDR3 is CASRHPHTGELFF. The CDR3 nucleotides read TGTGCCAGCAGACACCCGCACACCGGGGAGCTGTTTTTT.

CDR3 loop: CASSVGLEGEGGYTF. As DNA, the CDR3 is TGTGCCAGCAGTGTGGGACTCGAGGGTGAGGGCGGCTACACCTTC. The chain uses TRBV2 and TRBJ1-2, with TRBD1 as a possible D gene (5 bases). The germline CDR1 and CDR2 sequences are SNHLY and FYNNEI. The CDR3 runs to 15 residues. Trimming shortened V by 4 bases and J by 8 bases, and 20 bases separated the two germline ends.

The CDR3 DNA reads as TGTGCCAGCAGCTTTCCACAGGGGGGGAATGAAAAACTGTTTTTT. The encoded protein is CASSFPQGGNEKLFF. The gene calls are TRBV5-6 and TRBJ1-4; 8 bases agree with TRBD1. The CDR3 is 15 residues long. The germline CDR1 and CDR2 sequences are SGHDT and YYEEEE. V was clipped by 2 bases and J by 5 bases; unmatched bases: 5.

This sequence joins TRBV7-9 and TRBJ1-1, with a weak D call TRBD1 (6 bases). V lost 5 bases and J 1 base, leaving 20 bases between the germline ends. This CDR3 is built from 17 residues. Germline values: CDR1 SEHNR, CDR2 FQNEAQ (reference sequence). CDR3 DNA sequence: TGTGCCAGCAGCCCCAAGATCACGGGGGGCGCGAACACTGAAGCTTTCTTT. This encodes CASSPKITGGANTEAFF. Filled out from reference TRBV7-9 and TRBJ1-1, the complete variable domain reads DTGVSQNPRHKITKRGQNVTFRCDPISEHNRLYWYRQTLGQGPEFLTYFQNEAQLEKSRLLSDRFSAERPKGSFSTLEIQRTEQGDSAMYLCASSPKITGGANTEAFFGQGTRLTVV.

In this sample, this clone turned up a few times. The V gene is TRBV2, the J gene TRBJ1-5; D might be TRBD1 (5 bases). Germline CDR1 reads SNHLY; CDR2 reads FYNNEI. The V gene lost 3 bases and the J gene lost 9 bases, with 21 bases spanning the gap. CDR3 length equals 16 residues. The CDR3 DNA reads TGTGCCAGCAGTGATCTCTGTTCGGGCAGGGAGGGGCCCCAGCATTTT. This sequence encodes CASSDLCSGREGPQHF. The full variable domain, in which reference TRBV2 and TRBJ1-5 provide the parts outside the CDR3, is EPEVTQTPSHQVTQMGQEVILRCVPISNHLYFYWYRQILGQKVEFLVSFYNNEISEKSEIFDDQFSVERPDGSNFTLKIRSTKLEDSAMYFCASSDLCSGREGPQHFGDGTRLSIL.

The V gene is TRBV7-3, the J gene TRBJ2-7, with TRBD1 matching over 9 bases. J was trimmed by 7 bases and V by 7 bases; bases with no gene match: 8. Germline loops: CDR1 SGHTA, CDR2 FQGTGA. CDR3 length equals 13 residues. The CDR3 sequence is CASTQGQGLEQYF. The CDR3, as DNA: TGTGCCAGCACCCAGGGACAGGGCCTAGAGCAGTACTTC. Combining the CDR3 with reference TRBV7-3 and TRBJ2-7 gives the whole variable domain GAGVSQTPSNKVTEKGKYVELRCDPISGHTALYWYRQSLGQGPEFLIYFQGTGAADDSGLPNDRFFAVRPEGSVSTLKIQRTERGDSAVYLCASTQGQGLEQYFGPGTRLTVT.

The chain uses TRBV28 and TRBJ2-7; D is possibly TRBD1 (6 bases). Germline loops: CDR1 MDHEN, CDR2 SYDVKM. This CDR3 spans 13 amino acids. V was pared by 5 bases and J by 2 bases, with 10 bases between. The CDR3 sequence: CASSPQGTYEQYF. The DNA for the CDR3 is TGTGCCAGCAGTCCGCAGGGGACCTACGAGCAGTACTTC.

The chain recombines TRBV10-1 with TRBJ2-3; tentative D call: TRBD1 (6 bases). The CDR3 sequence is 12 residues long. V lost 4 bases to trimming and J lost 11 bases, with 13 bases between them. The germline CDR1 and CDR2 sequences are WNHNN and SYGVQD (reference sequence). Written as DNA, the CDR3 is TGCGCCAGCAGTGCAGGGACACTATGGCAGTATTTT. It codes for CASSAGTLWQYF.

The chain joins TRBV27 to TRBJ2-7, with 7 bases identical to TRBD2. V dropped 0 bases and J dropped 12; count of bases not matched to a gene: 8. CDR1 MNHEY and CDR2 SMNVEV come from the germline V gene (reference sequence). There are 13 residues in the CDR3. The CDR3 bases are TGTGCCAGCAGTTTATCCCGGGCGGGAGAGGCGTACTTC. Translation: CASSLSRAGEAYF.

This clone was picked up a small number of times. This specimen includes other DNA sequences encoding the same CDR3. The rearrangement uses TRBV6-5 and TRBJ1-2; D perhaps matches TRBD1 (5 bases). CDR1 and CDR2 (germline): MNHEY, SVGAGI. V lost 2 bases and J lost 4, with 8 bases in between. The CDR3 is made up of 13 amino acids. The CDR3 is CASSYGGGYGYTF. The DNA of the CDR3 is TGTGCCAGCAGTTACGGGGGAGGCTATGGCTACACCTTC.

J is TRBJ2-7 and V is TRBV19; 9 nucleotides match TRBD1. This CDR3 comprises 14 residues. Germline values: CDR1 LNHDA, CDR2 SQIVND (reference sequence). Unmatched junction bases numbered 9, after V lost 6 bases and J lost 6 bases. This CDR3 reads CASRPTGGQVEQYF. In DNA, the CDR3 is TGTGCCAGTAGACCCACAGGGGGCCAGGTCGAGCAGTACTTC.